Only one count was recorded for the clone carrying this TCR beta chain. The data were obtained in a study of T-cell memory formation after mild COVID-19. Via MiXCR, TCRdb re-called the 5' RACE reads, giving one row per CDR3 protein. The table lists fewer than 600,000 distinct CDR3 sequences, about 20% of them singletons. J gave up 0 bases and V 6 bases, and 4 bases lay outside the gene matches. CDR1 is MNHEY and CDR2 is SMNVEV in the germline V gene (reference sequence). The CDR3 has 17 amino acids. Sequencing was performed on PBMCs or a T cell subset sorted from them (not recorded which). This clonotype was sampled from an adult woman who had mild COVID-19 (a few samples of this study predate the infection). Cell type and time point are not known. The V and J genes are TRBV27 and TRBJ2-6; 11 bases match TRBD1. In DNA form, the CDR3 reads TGTGCCAGCAGCTGGACAGGGGGCGTCTCTGGGGCCAACGTCCTGACTTTC. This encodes CASSWTGGVSGANVLTF.